The rows below give T cell receptor beta chains drawn from one sample of a study of response to subunit inactivated influenza vaccine. TCRdb processed the RT-PCR reads anew with MiXCR; each CDR3 protein has one entry. The top ten clones hold 11% of a sample with approximately 700,000 distinct CDR3 sequences, approximately 14% of them seen once. The sample in question was PBMCs from blood, obtained less than 13 days after vaccination. The receptor source for this set is a man aged 50 to 60 who received an inactivated influenza vaccine. The CDR3 runs from the conserved cysteine through the conserved F or W. Fields, in order: J gene, clone size, V gene, CDR3 protein. A row's size may be missing; if present it is once, few, many or a size class.

>TRBJ2-1|-|TRBV21-1
CARELGAGGCSYNEQFF
>TRBJ2-3|few|TRBV6-4
CASSDQAATDTQYF
>TRBJ2-3|few|TRBV11-3
CASSSGGVSTDTQYF
>TRBJ2-1|many|TRBV29-1
CSVEDPGGGRLGEQFF
>TRBJ2-3|few|TRBV28
CASSLRLARYTQYF
>TRBJ2-7|few|TRBV6-5
CASSYSLEGYEQYF
>TRBJ1-6|-|TRBV19
CASLEGHNYNSPLHF
>TRBJ2-1|-|TRBV15
CATSPRRELYNEQFF
>TRBJ2-1|many|TRBV6-5
CASSVVLGGNKEQFF
>TRBJ2-1|-|TRBV7-2
CASSPRRTFYNEQFF
>TRBJ1-2|-|TRBV2
CASSDGVDYGYTF
>TRBJ1-2|-|TRBV7-9
CASSGMGQNYGYTF
>TRBJ2-5|-|TRBV27
CASSPGTSSVPYQETQYF
>TRBJ1-2|-|TRBV9
CASSPGGNFYNYGYTF
>TRBJ1-1|few|TRBV25-1
CASSGDREVMNTEAFF
>TRBJ2-7|-|TRBV6-1
CASSKQGFQYSYEQYF